The 9 T cell receptor beta chains presented below share a single source sample, sequenced in a study of response to subunit inactivated influenza vaccine (dated by TCRdb to the late 2010s). The library relied on RT-PCR. The instrument given in TCRdb is Illumina HiSeq 2500. TCRdb handled the public reads itself, with Q25 trimming in fastp and clone calling in MiXCR, and kept productive beta chains. Each CDR3 protein appears once, grouped with its most common genes and DNA. The sample records 150,000 to 200,000 distinct CDR3 sequences, roughly 12% of which are singletons. The ten biggest clones cover 25% to 35% of the sample. This sample also appeared in a second study, on T cells expressing NK-cell markers. Drawing on the second study: The TCR beta cDNA libraries were made using 5'RACE template switching, a step that added both a universal primer site and unique molecular identifiers.

The sequences come from CD8+ T cells sorted from PBMCs, collected about 13 days after vaccination. These receptors were collected from a man over 45 who received an inactivated influenza vaccine. Donor details come from another sample of the same person, matched by shared clones.

In this sample, this clonotype turned up a few times. The rearrangement uses TRBV7-6 and TRBJ1-5; 9 nucleotides align to TRBD1. The germline CDR1 and CDR2 sequences are SGHVS and FNYEAQ. The CDR3 sequence is 12 residues long. Unmatched junction bases numbered 5, after V lost 2 bases and J lost 15 bases. The CDR3 DNA follows: TGTGCCAGCAGCTTACCGGGACAGGGTTTGCATTTT. Residues: CASSLPGQGLHF.

The chain uses TRBV7-9 and TRBJ2-1; TRBD1 is a possible D gene (5 bases). V lost 3 bases and J lost 10, with 13 bases in between. The CDR3 has 13 residues. Germline CDR1 and CDR2: SEHNR and FQNEAQ (reference sequence). The CDR3 protein is CASSLVQGSEQFF. The CDR3, as DNA: TGTGCCAGCAGCTTGGTCCAGGGTAGCGAGCAGTTCTTC. Based on the CDR3 plus reference TRBV7-9 and TRBJ2-1, the full variable domain is DTGVSQNPRHKITKRGQNVTFRCDPISEHNRLYWYRQTLGQGPEFLTYFQNEAQLEKSRLLSDRFSAERPKGSFSTLEIQRTEQGDSAMYLCASSLVQGSEQFFGPGTRLTVL.

This clonotype was observed a few times. The rearrangement joins TRBV6-2 or TRBV6-3 to TRBJ1-1; D unclear. This CDR3 has 12 residues. CDR1 and CDR2 (germline): MNHEY, SVGEGT. The ends were cut back, 6 bases at V and 4 bases at J, with 9 bases in the middle. The CDR3 DNA reads TGTGCCAGCAGACTCAAAGGCACTGAAGCTTTCTTT. Its protein product is CASRLKGTEAFF.

J is TRBJ2-5 and V is TRBV4-1; the match to TRBD2 covers 10 bases. The CDR3 is made up of 17 amino acids. Trimming removed 1 base from V and 0 bases from J; junction bases left unmatched: 5. The germline CDR1 and CDR2 sequences are MGHRA and YSYEKL. The CDR3 sequence: CASSQVGLAAYQETQYF. For the CDR3, the DNA is TGCGCCAGCAGCCAAGTCGGACTAGCGGCGTACCAAGAGACCCAGTACTTC.

The chain uses TRBV6-2 or TRBV6-3 and TRBJ1-2, with D perhaps matching TRBD1 (5 bases). The CDR3 is made up of 12 amino acids. The germline V and J ends were trimmed by 6 bases and 6 bases, with 11 bases remaining between them. CDR1 MNHEY and CDR2 SVGEGT come from the germline V gene. CDR3 in DNA: TGTGCCAGCAGCACCATGGGGCATGGCTACACCTTC. Its protein product is CASSTMGHGYTF.

The chain joins TRBV6-2 or TRBV6-3 to TRBJ2-1, with TRBD2 matching 8 bases. V trimming: 4 bases; J trimming: 4 bases; junction bases outside the gene matches: 0. This CDR3 contains 13 residues. CDR1 and CDR2 (germline): MNHEY, SVGEGT. As DNA, the CDR3 is TGTGCCAGCAGTTCTAGCGGGTACAATGAGCAGTTCTTC. Encoded protein: CASSSSGYNEQFF.

This clonotype was seen a handful of times. This chain joins TRBV11-2 and TRBJ2-2; 9 bases fit TRBD1. Trimming removed 6 bases from V and 6 bases from J; junction bases left unmatched: 11. The length of the CDR3 is 16 residues. CDR1 is SGHAT and CDR2 is FQNNGV in the germline V gene. CDR3 bases: TGTGCCAGCAGAGAGCTTAGGACAGGGGTTGCCGGGGAGCTGTTTTTT. Its protein is CASRELRTGVAGELFF.

V is TRBV5-6 and J is TRBJ2-7, with 8 bases that match TRBD1. The germline CDR1 and CDR2 sequences are SGHDT and YYEEEE. Losses at the gene ends were 0 bases for V and 2 bases for J; bases not matched to a gene: 4. CDR3 size: 15 residues. CDR3 sequence: CASSLVRDRTYEQYF. The CDR3 DNA is TGTGCCAGCAGCTTGGTCCGGGACAGGACCTACGAGCAGTACTTC. Variable domain in full (rest from reference TRBV5-6 and TRBJ2-7): DAGVTQSPTHLIKTRGQQVTLRCSPKSGHDTVSWYQQALGQGPQFIFQYYEEEERQRGNFPDRFSGHQFPNYSSELNVNALLLGDSALYLCASSLVRDRTYEQYFGPGTRLTVT.

The V call is TRBV9, the J call TRBJ2-1; D is possibly TRBD2 (6 bases). The germline CDR1 and CDR2 sequences are SGDLS and YYNGEE. With 3 bases removed from V and 6 bases from J, the gap between germline ends came to 19 bases. The CDR3 is 16 amino acids. This chain's CDR3 is CASSADLGLPGNEQFF. The CDR3 DNA reads TGTGCCAGCAGCGCCGACCTGGGACTCCCCGGCAATGAGCAGTTCTTC.